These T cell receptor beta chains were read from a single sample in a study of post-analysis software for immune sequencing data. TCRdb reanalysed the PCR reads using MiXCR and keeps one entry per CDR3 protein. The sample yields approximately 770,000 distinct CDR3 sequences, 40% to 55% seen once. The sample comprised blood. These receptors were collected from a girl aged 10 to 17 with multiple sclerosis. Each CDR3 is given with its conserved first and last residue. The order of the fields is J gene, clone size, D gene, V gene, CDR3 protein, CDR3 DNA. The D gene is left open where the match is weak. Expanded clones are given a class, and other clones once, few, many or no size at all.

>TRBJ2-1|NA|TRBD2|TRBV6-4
CASSVSGTSGGEQFF
TGTGCCAGCAGTGTCTCGGGGACTAGCGGAGGTGAGCAGTTCTTC
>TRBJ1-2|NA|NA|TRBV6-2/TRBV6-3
CASSPRWTPDHYGYTF
TGTGCCAGCAGCCCGCGATGGACGCCTGATCACTATGGCTACACCTTC
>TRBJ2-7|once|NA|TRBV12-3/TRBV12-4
CASSLVFNYEQYF
TGTGCCAGCAGTTTGGTCTTTAACTACGAGCAGTACTTC
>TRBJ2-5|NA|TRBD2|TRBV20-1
CSAPGLAGDRSTRETQYF
TGCAGTGCTCCTGGACTAGCGGGAGATAGGTCAACTCGGGAGACCCAGTACTTC
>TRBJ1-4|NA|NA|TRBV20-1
CSARGLRGVQTNEKLFF
TGCAGTGCTAGAGGGTTGCGGGGGGTACAAACTAATGAAAAACTGTTTTTT
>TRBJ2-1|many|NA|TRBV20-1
CSARDPRGSYNEQFF
TGCAGTGCTAGAGATCCGAGGGGCTCCTACAATGAGCAGTTCTTC
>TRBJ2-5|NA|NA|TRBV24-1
CATSDLAQGETQYF
TGTGCCACCAGTGATTTGGCGCAAGGGGAGACCCAGTACTTC
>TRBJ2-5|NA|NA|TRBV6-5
CASSYSWREETQYF
TGTGCCAGCAGTTACTCTTGGCGGGAAGAGACCCAGTACTTC
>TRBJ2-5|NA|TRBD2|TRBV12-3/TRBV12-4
CASSLLQGLHYGQYF
TGTGCCAGCAGTTTGCTGCAGGGACTACACTACGGGCAGTACTTC
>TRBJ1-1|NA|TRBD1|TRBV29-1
CSGTPVTGANTEAFF
TGCAGCGGGACTCCAGTCACAGGGGCCAACACTGAAGCTTTCTTT
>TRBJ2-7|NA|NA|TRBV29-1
CSVAAGPSYEQYF
TGCAGCGTTGCCGCAGGACCGTCCTACGAGCAGTACTTC
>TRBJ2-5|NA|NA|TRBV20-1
CSAPRGRGETQYF
TGCAGTGCACCGAGGGGCCGAGGGGAGACCCAGTACTTC
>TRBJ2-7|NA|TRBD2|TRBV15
CATSPGLAGVEQYF
TGTGCCACCAGTCCGGGACTAGCGGGAGTTGAGCAGTACTTC
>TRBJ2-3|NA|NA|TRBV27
CASSLWGQNTDTQYF
TGTGCCAGCAGTTTATGGGGGCAGAACACAGATACGCAGTATTTT
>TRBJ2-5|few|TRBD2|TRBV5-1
CASSLVRVAGDQETQYF
TGCGCCAGCAGCTTGGTTAGGGTAGCGGGAGACCAAGAGACCCAGTACTTC
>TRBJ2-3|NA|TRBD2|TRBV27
CASLRTSTNTDTQYF
TGTGCCAGCCTCCGGACTAGCACAAACACAGATACGCAGTATTTT
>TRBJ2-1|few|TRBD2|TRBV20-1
CSAGTSFEFF
TGCAGTGCCGGGACTAGCTTTGAGTTCTTC
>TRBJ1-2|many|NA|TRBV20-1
CSAREPGAPFGYTF
TGCAGTGCTAGAGAACCAGGGGCCCCCTTCGGCTACACCTTC
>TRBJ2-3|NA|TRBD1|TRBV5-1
CASSLDGQGAGTDTQYF
TGCGCCAGCAGCTTGGATGGGCAGGGGGCTGGCACAGATACGCAGTATTTT
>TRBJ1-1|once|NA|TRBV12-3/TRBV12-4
CATSWGVYTEAFF
TGTGCCACCTCGTGGGGGGTGTACACTGAAGCTTTCTTT
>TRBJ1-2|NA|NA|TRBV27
CASSSGPFYGYTF
TGTGCCAGCAGCTCCGGGCCTTTCTATGGCTACACCTTC
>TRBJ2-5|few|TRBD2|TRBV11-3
CASRRTSGYQETQYF
TGTGCCAGCAGAAGGACTAGCGGGTACCAAGAGACCCAGTACTTC
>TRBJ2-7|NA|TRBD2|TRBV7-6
CASSQGAGVGEQYF
TGTGCCAGCAGCCAAGGGGCGGGAGTGGGAGAGCAGTACTTC
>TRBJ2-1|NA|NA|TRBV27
CASRLPRAGGNEQFF
TGTGCCAGCAGGCTGCCCAGGGCTGGGGGCAATGAGCAGTTCTTC
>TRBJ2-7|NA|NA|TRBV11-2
CASMAGTFSSYEQYF
TGTGCCAGCATGGCCGGGACCTTTAGCTCCTACGAGCAGTACTTC
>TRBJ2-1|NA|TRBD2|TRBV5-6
CASSPTPGTIAGGRSYNEQFF
TGTGCCAGCAGCCCCACCCCGGGGACTATAGCGGGAGGTCGTTCCTACAATGAGCAGTTCTTC
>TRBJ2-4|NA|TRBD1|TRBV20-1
CSALGTVTKNIQYF
TGCAGTGCTCTAGGGACAGTTACCAAAAACATTCAGTACTTC
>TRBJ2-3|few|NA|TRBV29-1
CSVQEGTDTQYF
TGCAGCGTCCAAGAAGGCACAGATACGCAGTATTTT
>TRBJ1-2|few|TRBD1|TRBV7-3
CASSLGAGGGGYTF
TGTGCCAGCAGCTTAGGGGCAGGGGGCGGTGGCTACACCTTC
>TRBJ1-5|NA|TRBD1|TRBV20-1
CSAFSDRDRDQPQHF
TGCAGTGCCTTCTCGGACAGGGATCGCGATCAGCCCCAGCATTTT
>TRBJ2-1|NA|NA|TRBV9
CASSPRWANEQFF
TGTGCCAGCAGCCCCAGGTGGGCCAATGAGCAGTTCTTC
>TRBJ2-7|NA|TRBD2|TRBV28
CASSSSSGPTYEQYF
TGTGCCAGCAGTTCCTCTAGCGGTCCTACCTACGAGCAGTACTTC
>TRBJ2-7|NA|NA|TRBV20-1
CSAQGHHGGSYEQYF
TGCAGTGCTCAGGGACACCACGGAGGTAGCTACGAGCAGTACTTC
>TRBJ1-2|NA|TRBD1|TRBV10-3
CAISERGQGDYGYTF
TGTGCCATCAGTGAACGGGGACAGGGAGACTATGGCTACACCTTC
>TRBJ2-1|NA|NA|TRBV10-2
CASSEYYADNEQFF
TGCGCCAGCAGTGAGTATTACGCCGACAATGAGCAGTTCTTC
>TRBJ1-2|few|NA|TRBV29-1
CSVGTTDRYGYTF
TGCAGCGTGGGGACAACGGACCGCTATGGCTACACCTTC
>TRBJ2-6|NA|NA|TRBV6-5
CASSYARGAGANVLTF
TGTGCCAGCAGTTACGCCCGAGGGGCTGGGGCCAACGTCCTGACTTTC
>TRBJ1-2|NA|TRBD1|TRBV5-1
CASSPTGGRGYTF
TGCGCCAGCAGCCCGACAGGGGGACGAGGCTACACCTTC
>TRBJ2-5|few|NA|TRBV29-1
CSVEDQGTGQETQYF
TGCAGCGTTGAAGATCAGGGGACTGGTCAAGAGACCCAGTACTTC
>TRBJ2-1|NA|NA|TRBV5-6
CASSPDLKGNEQFF
TGTGCCAGCAGCCCGGACTTGAAAGGCAATGAGCAGTTCTTC
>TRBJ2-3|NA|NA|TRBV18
CASSPKGDTQYF
TGTGCCAGCTCACCAAAGGGAGATACGCAGTATTTT
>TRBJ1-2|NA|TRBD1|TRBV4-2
CASSQGQRANYGYTF
TGTGCCAGCAGCCAGGGACAGAGAGCTAACTATGGCTACACCTTC
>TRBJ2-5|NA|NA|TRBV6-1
CASSPSRRTQYF
TGTGCCAGCAGTCCCAGCCGGCGGACCCAGTACTTC
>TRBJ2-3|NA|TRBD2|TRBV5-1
CASSLLPGGTTDTQYF
TGCGCCAGCAGCTTGTTGCCGGGAGGTACCACAGATACGCAGTATTTT
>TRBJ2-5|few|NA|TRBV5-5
CASSLERGEQYF
TGTGCCAGCAGCTTGGAACGGGGAGAGCAGTACTTC
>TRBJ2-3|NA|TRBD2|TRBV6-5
CASSYTAGTNDRLDTQYF
TGTGCCAGCAGTTATACCGCCGGGACTAACGATCGGCTAGATACGCAGTATTTT